Given below is one T cell receptor (beta chain) in context. Germline trimming cut 6 bases from V and 4 bases from J; bases unmatched to any gene: 7. Looked up from germline, CDR1 is LGHDT and CDR2 is YNNKEL (reference sequence). The CDR3 runs 15 residues. The data were taken from a study of blood T cell repertoires in COVID-19. Whole-study context: Sites in the United States, Italy and Spain provided acute and convalescent COVID-19 samples.

The protocol was immunoSEQ multiplex PCR, while the TCRdb copy is restricted to in-frame clones and leaves out a portion. Of 350,000 or so clones listed, almost 90% are singletons. Participants, 18 to 89 years old, spanned more than 20 US areas. Cohort placement rested on clinical history that participants reported themselves. Exposed participants encountered a COVID-19 case during the 2 weeks preceding study entry. The chain joins TRBV3-1 (or the pseudogene TRBV3-2) to TRBJ2-7; 12 positions match TRBD2. Sequenced: PBMCs or T cells enriched from blood (not recorded which). This sequence was found in a woman in her twenties or thirties who had been exposed to COVID-19. The CDR3 DNA reads as TGTGCCAGCAGTCCTAGCGGGAGGGCCGGTTACGAGCAGTACTTC. This translates into CASSPSGRAGYEQYF.